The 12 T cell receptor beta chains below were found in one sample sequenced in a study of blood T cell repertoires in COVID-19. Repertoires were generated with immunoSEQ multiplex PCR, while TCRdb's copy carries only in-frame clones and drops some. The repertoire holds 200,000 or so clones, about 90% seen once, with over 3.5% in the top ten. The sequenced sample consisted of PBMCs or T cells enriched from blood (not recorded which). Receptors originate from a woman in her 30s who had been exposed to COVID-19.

CDR3: CASSSGWRGPSTDTQYF. The CDR3 nucleotides read TGTGCCAGCAGCTCGGGGTGGCGCGGGCCTAGCACAGATACGCAGTATTTT. This chain links TRBV11-3 with TRBJ2-3; TRBD2 is a possible D gene (5 bases). This CDR3 spans 17 amino acids. Germline V gene sequence: CDR1 SGHNT, CDR2 YENEEA. Trimming shortened V by 4 bases and J by 0 bases, and 17 bases separated the two germline ends.

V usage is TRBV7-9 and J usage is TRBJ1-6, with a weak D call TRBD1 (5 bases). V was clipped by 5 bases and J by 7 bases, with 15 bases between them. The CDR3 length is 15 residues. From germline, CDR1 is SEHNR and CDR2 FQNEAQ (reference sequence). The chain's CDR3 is CASSPVPGFNSPLHF. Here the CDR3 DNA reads TGTGCCAGCAGCCCCGTCCCAGGGTTCAATTCACCCCTCCACTTT. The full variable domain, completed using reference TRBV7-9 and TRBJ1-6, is DTGVSQNPRHKITKRGQNVTFRCDPISEHNRLYWYRQTLGQGPEFLTYFQNEAQLEKSRLLSDRFSAERPKGSFSTLEIQRTEQGDSAMYLCASSPVPGFNSPLHFGNGTRLTVT.

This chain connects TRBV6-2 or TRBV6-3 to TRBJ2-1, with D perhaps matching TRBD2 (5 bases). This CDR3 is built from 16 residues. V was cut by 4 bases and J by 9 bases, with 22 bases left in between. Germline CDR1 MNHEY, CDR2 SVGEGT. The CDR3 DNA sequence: TGTGCCAGCAGTTCCCTAGAAGGCCGGAGGTGGAGTGAGCAGTTCTTC. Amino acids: CASSSLEGRRWSEQFF.

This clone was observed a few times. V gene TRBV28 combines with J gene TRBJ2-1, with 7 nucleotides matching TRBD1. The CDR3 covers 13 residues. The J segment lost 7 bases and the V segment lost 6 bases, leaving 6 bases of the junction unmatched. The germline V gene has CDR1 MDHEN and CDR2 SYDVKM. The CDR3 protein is CASSWDSLNEQFF. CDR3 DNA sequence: TGTGCCAGCAGCTGGGACAGCCTGAATGAGCAGTTCTTC. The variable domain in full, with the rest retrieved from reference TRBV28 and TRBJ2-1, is DVKVTQSSRYLVKRTGEKVFLECVQDMDHENMFWYRQDPGLGLRLIYFSYDVKMKEKGDIPEGYSVSREKKERFSLILESASTNQTSMYLCASSWDSLNEQFFGPGTRLTVL.

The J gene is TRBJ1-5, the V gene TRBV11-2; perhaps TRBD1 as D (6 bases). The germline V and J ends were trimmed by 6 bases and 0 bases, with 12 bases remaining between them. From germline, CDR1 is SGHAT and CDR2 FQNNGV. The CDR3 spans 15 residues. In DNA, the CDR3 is TGTGCCAGCAGTCCAGGACAGTATAGCAATCAGCCCCAGCATTTT. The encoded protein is CASSPGQYSNQPQHF.

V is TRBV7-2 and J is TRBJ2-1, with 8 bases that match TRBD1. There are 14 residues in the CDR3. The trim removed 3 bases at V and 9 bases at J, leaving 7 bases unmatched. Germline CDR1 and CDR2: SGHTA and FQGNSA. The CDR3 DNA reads TGTGCCAGCAGCTTCAGGCAGGGGGCCGGTGAGCAGTTCTTC. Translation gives CASSFRQGAGEQFF.

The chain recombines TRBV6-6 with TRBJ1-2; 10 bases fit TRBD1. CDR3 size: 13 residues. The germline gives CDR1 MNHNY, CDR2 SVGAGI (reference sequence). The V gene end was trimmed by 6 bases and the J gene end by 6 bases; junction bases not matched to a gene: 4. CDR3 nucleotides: TGTGCCAGCAGCGGGGACAGGGGAGATGGCTACACCTTC. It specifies CASSGDRGDGYTF.

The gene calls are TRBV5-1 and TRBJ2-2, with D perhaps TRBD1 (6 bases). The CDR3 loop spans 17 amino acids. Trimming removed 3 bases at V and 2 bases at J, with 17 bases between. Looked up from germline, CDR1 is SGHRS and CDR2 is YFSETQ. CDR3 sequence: CASSYKEDRANTGELFF. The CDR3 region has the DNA TGCGCCAGCAGCTACAAGGAGGACAGAGCAAACACCGGGGAGCTGTTTTTT.

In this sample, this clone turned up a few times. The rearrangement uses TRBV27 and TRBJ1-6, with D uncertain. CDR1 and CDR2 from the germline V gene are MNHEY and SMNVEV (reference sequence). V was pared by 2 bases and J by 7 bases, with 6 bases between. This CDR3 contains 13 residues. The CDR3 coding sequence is TGTGCCAGCAGTTTACAGATCAATTCACCCCTCCACTTT. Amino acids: CASSLQINSPLHF.

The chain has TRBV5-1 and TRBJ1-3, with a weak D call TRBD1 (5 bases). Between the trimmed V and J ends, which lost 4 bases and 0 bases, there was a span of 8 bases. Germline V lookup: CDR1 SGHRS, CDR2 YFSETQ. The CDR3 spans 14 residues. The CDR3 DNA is TGCGCCAGCAGCGGGGGGATCTCTGGAAACACCATATATTTT. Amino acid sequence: CASSGGISGNTIYF.

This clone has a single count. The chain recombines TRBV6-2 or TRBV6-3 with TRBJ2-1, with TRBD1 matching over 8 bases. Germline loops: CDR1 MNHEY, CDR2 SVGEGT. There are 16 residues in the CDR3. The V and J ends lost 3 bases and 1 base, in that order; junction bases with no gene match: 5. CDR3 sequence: CASSYPRQGSYNEQFF. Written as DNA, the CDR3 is TGTGCCAGCAGTTATCCCCGACAGGGGTCCTACAATGAGCAGTTCTTC.

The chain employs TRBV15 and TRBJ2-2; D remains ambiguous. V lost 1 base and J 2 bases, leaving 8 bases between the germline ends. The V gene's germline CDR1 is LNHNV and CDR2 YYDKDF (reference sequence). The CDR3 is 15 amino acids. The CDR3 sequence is CATSRVGLNTGELFF. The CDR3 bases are TGTGCCACCAGCAGAGTTGGCCTCAACACCGGGGAGCTGTTTTTT.